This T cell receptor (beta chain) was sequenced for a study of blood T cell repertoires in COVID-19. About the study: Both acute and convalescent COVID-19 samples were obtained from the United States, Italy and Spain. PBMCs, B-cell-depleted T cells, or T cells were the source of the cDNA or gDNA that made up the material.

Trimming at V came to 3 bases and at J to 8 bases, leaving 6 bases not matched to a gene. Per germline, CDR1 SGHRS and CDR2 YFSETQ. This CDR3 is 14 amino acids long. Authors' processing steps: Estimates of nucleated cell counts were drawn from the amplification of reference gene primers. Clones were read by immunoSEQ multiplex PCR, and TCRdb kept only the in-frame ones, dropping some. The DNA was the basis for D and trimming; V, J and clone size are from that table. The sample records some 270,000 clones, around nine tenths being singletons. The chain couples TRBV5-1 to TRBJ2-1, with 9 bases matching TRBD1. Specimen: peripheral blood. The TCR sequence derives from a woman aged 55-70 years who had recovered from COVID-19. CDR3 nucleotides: TGCGCCAGCAGCTCCGGACAGGGGCTGGATGAGCAGTTCTTC. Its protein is CASSSGQGLDEQFF.